A selection of T cell receptor beta chains follows, all from one sample in a study of blood T cell repertoires in COVID-19. Repertoires were generated with immunoSEQ multiplex PCR, while TCRdb's copy carries only in-frame clones and drops some. The sample holds 200,000 or so clones; about 80% are singletons and the top ten take around 7.5%. The sequenced sample consisted of PBMCs or T cells enriched from blood (not recorded which). The receptors shown here come from a man aged 35-49 years who had recovered from COVID-19. The CDR3 runs from the conserved cysteine through the conserved F or W. Fields, in order: V gene, J gene, D gene, clone size, CDR3 protein, CDR3 DNA. D genes are given only for firm matches. Not all rows give a size; the values are once, few, many and, for expanded clones, a class.

TRBV5-1	TRBJ2-2	TRBD2	.	CASTSSLGGTGELFF	TGCGCCAGCACCTCTTCCTTGGGAGGGACCGGGGAGCTGTTTTTT
TRBV3-1/TRBV3-2	TRBJ1-2	TRBD1	.	CASSHNPGGTNYGYTF	TGTGCCAGCAGTCATAACCCAGGGGGCACTAACTATGGCTACACCTTC
TRBV19	TRBJ1-4	.	.	CASLPSAATNEKLFF	TGTGCCAGTCTACCCAGCGCAGCAACTAATGAAAAACTGTTTTTT
TRBV5-6	TRBJ2-3	.	.	CASSLSTSYTDTQYF	TGTGCCAGCAGCTTGTCCACCTCCTACACAGATACGCAGTATTTT
TRBV30	TRBJ1-2	.	.	CAWSLREGGVYTF	TGTGCCTGGAGTCTTAGAGAGGGGGGGGTCTACACCTTC
TRBV9	TRBJ2-7	TRBD1	.	CASSVGQGHYEQYF	TGTGCCAGCAGCGTAGGACAGGGTCACTACGAGCAGTACTTC
TRBV18	TRBJ1-1	.	.	CASSPLQGPNTEAFF	TGTGCCAGCTCACCATTACAGGGACCGAACACTGAAGCTTTCTTT
TRBV4-2	TRBJ1-5	.	.	CASSQDLFGQAQHF	TGTGCCAGCAGCCAAGATCTTTTTGGTCAGGCCCAGCATTTT
TRBV6-5	TRBJ1-3	.	.	CASSISVFSGNTIYF	TGTGCCAGCAGTATCTCGGTCTTCTCTGGAAACACCATATATTTT
TRBV19	TRBJ1-5	TRBD1	.	CASDDRGLGNQPQHF	TGTGCCAGCGACGACAGGGGGCTCGGCAATCAGCCCCAGCATTTT
TRBV10-1	TRBJ2-3	.	.	CASIGPGMDTQYF	TGCGCCAGCATCGGGCCAGGGATGGATACGCAGTATTTT
TRBV19	TRBJ1-1	.	.	CASSPPVMNTEAFF	TGTGCCAGTAGTCCGCCGGTAATGAACACTGAAGCTTTCTTT
TRBV5-1	TRBJ1-2	.	.	CASSLNGDGYTF	TGCGCCAGCAGCTTAAACGGGGATGGCTACACCTTC
TRBV5-1	TRBJ1-1	TRBD1	.	CASSLQGGPNTEAFF	TGCGCCAGCAGCTTACAGGGGGGCCCGAACACTGAAGCTTTCTTT
TRBV6-1	TRBJ1-1	.	.	CASSEGRNTEAFF	TGTGCCAGCAGTGAAGGGAGGAACACTGAAGCTTTCTTT
TRBV19	TRBJ1-5	.	.	CASSDRPNQPQHF	TGTGCCAGTAGTGACAGGCCTAATCAGCCCCAGCATTTT
TRBV3-1/TRBV3-2	TRBJ1-1	.	.	CASSQERLSRTEAFF	TGTGCCAGCAGCCAAGAGAGGCTTTCTAGGACTGAAGCTTTCTTT
TRBV9	TRBJ1-2	.	.	CASSVDRGAYYGYTF	TGTGCCAGCAGCGTAGATCGTGGAGCCTACTATGGCTACACCTTC
TRBV20-1	TRBJ1-2	.	.	CSASGGRANYGYTF	TGCAGTGCTAGTGGAGGGCGGGCTAACTATGGCTACACCTTC
TRBV2	TRBJ2-1	TRBD2	.	CASTWTSWGVEQFF	TGTGCCAGCACGTGGACTAGTTGGGGGGTTGAGCAGTTCTTC
TRBV29-1	TRBJ1-3	.	few	CSVGGAGNTIYF	TGCAGCGTCGGAGGCGCTGGAAACACCATATATTTT
TRBV6-5	TRBJ2-7	.	.	CASSLDGGSYEQYF	TGTGCCAGCAGTTTGGACGGAGGGTCTTACGAGCAGTACTTC
TRBV30	TRBJ1-2	TRBD1	.	CAWSVQGAGGLTF	TGTGCCTGGAGTGTACAAGGAGCAGGGGGTCTTACCTTC
TRBV3-1/TRBV3-2	TRBJ1-1	.	.	CASSPGKGWGDTEAFF	TGTGCCAGCAGCCCAGGGAAAGGTTGGGGTGACACTGAAGCTTTCTTT
TRBV4-1	TRBJ1-5	.	.	CASSQVPKSNQPQHF	TGCGCCAGCAGCCAAGTACCGAAGAGTAATCAGCCCCAGCATTTT
TRBV5-1	TRBJ2-5	.	.	CASSLTQGLETQYF	TGCGCCAGCAGCTTGACCCAGGGGCTAGAGACCCAGTACTTC
TRBV4-1	TRBJ1-4	.	.	CASSQFGTRNEKLFF	TGCGCCAGCAGCCAGTTCGGGACACGGAATGAAAAACTGTTTTTT
TRBV11-3	TRBJ2-3	TRBD2	.	CASSLAGGDTQYF	TGTGCCAGCAGCTTAGCGGGGGGAGATACGCAGTATTTT
TRBV7-9	TRBJ1-5	TRBD1	.	CASSSQGKPQHF	TGTGCCAGCAGCTCACAGGGGAAGCCCCAGCATTTT
TRBV7-3	TRBJ1-1	.	.	CASSLGHSGNTEAFF	TGTGCCAGCAGCCTAGGACACTCGGGGAACACTGAAGCTTTCTTT
TRBV6-6	TRBJ2-1	.	once	CASSPDSQFYNEQFF	TGTGCCAGCAGTCCCGATAGCCAATTCTACAATGAGCAGTTCTTC
TRBV4-1	TRBJ1-5	.	.	CASSQGPALEAKHNQPQHF	TGCGCCAGCAGCCAAGGACCGGCCCTTGAAGCGAAACACAATCAGCCCCAGCATTTT
TRBV6-5	TRBJ2-3	.	.	CASSYSIYTDTQYF	TGTGCCAGCAGTTACTCTATTTATACAGATACGCAGTATTTT
TRBV7-2	TRBJ2-1	TRBD2	.	CASSLGTSGGYEQFF	TGTGCCAGCAGCTTAGGCACTAGCGGGGGGTATGAGCAGTTCTTC
TRBV9	TRBJ2-7	TRBD1	.	CASSVRDSSYEQYF	TGTGCCAGCAGCGTCCGGGACAGCTCCTACGAGCAGTACTTC
TRBV28	TRBJ1-1	.	many	CASSPRNTEAFF	TGTGCCAGCAGTCCCCGGAACACTGAAGCTTTCTTT
TRBV5-6	TRBJ2-7	.	.	CASSWGRGYEQYF	TGTGCCAGCAGCTGGGGCAGGGGCTACGAGCAGTACTTC
TRBV6-5	TRBJ1-6	.	.	CASSYRLNNSPLHF	TGTGCCAGCAGTTACCGGTTAAATAATTCACCCCTCCACTTT
TRBV5-1	TRBJ2-1	.	.	CASSFSNEQFF	TGCGCCAGCAGCTTTAGTAATGAGCAGTTCTTC
TRBV5-1	TRBJ1-2	TRBD1	.	CASSLKSGRDSGYTF	TGCGCCAGCAGCCTCAAATCGGGCCGGGACAGTGGCTATACCTTC
TRBV4-1	TRBJ2-1	.	once	CASSQDENGGYNEQFF	TGCGCCAGCAGCCAAGACGAGAACGGGGGATACAATGAGCAGTTCTTC
TRBV28	TRBJ2-1	.	.	CASSDLASPFTVSYNEQFF	TGTGCCAGCAGTGACTTGGCCAGCCCTTTCACCGTCTCCTACAATGAGCAGTTCTTC
TRBV14	TRBJ2-7	.	.	CASSQDWGRYEQYF	TGTGCCAGCAGCCAAGATTGGGGCCGCTATGAGCAGTACTTC
TRBV30	TRBJ1-2	.	.	CAWNPTGKGYGYTF	TGTGCCTGGAATCCGACAGGCAAGGGCTATGGCTACACCTTC
TRBV27	TRBJ2-2	TRBD2	.	CASRPQTSPTGELFF	TGTGCCAGCAGGCCCCAGACTAGCCCCACCGGGGAGCTGTTTTTT
TRBV12-3/TRBV12-4	TRBJ1-2	TRBD1	.	CASNRGRDSTF	TGTGCCAGCAACAGGGGACGCGATTCTACCTTC
TRBV24-1	TRBJ1-2	.	.	CATSDKQGYYGYTF	TGTGCCACCAGTGATAAACAGGGTTACTATGGCTACACCTTC
TRBV18	TRBJ1-5	.	.	CASSDGRGQPQHF	TGTGCCAGCTCCGACGGGAGGGGACAGCCCCAGCATTTT
TRBV15	TRBJ1-5	TRBD1	.	CATSAGQGAQPQHF	TGTGCCACCAGCGCCGGACAGGGGGCCCAGCCCCAGCATTTT
TRBV7-9	TRBJ2-3	TRBD1	.	CASSGTGSTDTQYF	TGTGCCAGCAGTGGGACAGGGAGCACAGATACGCAGTATTTT
TRBV24-1	TRBJ2-1	.	.	CATSDFRARDNEQFF	.
TRBV30	TRBJ1-5	.	.	CAWTRVGQPQHF	TGTGCCTGGACTCGAGTCGGTCAGCCCCAGCATTTT
TRBV7-9	TRBJ1-2	TRBD1	.	CASSRPTGANYGYTF	TGTGCCAGCAGCCGACCCACAGGGGCGAACTATGGCTACACCTTC
TRBV5-8	TRBJ2-5	.	.	CASSPGERASETQYF	TGTGCCAGCAGCCCAGGGGAGAGGGCTTCAGAGACCCAGTACTTC
TRBV5-1	TRBJ1-1	TRBD1	.	CASAERGTANTEAFF	TGCGCCAGCGCCGAACGGGGGACAGCGAACACTGAAGCTTTCTTT
TRBV9	TRBJ1-5	TRBD1	.	CASSETGVSNQPQHF	TGTGCCAGCAGCGAGACAGGGGTAAGCAATCAGCCCCAGCATTTT